The 6 T cell receptor beta chains in this list originate from one sample, sequenced in a study of shared clonotypes between healthy human individuals. Clones were sequenced by immunoSEQ multiplex PCR, and TCRdb holds only the in-frame ones, with some missing. The sample shows over 850,000 clones, approximately 80% of them seen only once. What was sequenced was memory CD4+ T cells from PBMCs. Subset noted: CD45RA-negative fraction. Receptor source: a young man in good health. Some clones in this sample may be carry-over from other donors' samples.

With respect to this clone: The sample contains more than one DNA sequence encoding this CDR3. The chain carries TRBV14 and TRBJ1-5, with D unclear. The CDR3 is 12 residues long. Germline CDR1 is SGHDN and CDR2 is FVKESK. V lost 3 bases and J lost 5, with 5 bases in between. The CDR3 here is CASSQGYQPQHF. CDR3 sequence (DNA): TGTGCCAGCAGCCAGGGTTATCAGCCCCAGCATTTT.

This chain links TRBV6-5 with TRBJ1-5; 8 bases line up with TRBD1. CDR1 and CDR2 from the germline V gene are MNHEY and SVGAGI. The CDR3 runs to 14 residues. V shed 6 bases, J shed 6 bases, and the junction held 7 bases outside the gene matches. The CDR3 DNA sequence: TGTGCCAGCAGCAGGACAGGGAAGGGTCAGCCCCAGCATTTT. This codes for CASSRTGKGQPQHF.

The CDR3 coding sequence is TGTGCCAGCCTCGGGGCGTCGAACACCGGGGAGCTGTTTTTT. Translated, it gives CASLGASNTGELFF. This chain uses TRBV7-2 with TRBJ2-2; possibly TRBD1 or TRBD2 for D (5 bases each). The CDR3 is 14 residues long. The V gene lost 8 bases and the J gene lost 0 bases, with 10 bases spanning the gap. Looked up from germline, CDR1 is SGHTA and CDR2 is FQGNSA.

This clone turned up a few times. The V gene is TRBV6-5, the J gene TRBJ1-2; 10 bases are a match to TRBD1. The CDR3 extends over 13 amino acids. The V gene end was trimmed by 1 base and the J gene end by 7 bases; junction bases not matched to a gene: 0. Germline CDR1 is MNHEY and CDR2 is SVGAGI. The CDR3 region is CASSYWTGGGYTF. CDR3 bases: TGTGCCAGCAGTTACTGGACAGGGGGTGGCTACACCTTC.

The rearrangement joins TRBV28 to TRBJ1-1, with D possibly TRBD1 on 6 matching bases. This CDR3 contains 13 residues. Trimming pared 7 bases from V and 5 bases from J, leaving 14 bases between. Germline V gives CDR1 MDHEN, CDR2 SYDVKM. The CDR3 loop is CASTSSQGTEAFF. In DNA, the CDR3 is TGTGCCAGCACCTCGTCGCAGGGGACTGAAGCTTTCTTT.

V usage is TRBV28 and J usage is TRBJ1-5; possible D gene TRBD1, 5 bases. V was shortened by 10 bases and J by 0 bases, with 19 bases between the two germline ends. The CDR3 extends over 16 amino acids. Germline assignment: CDR1 MDHEN and CDR2 SYDVKM. CDR3 region: CATYRRGKNSNQPQHF. The CDR3 DNA follows: TGTGCCACTTACCGCCGGGGGAAAAATAGCAATCAGCCCCAGCATTTT.